The 17 T cell receptor beta chains in this list originate from one sample, sequenced in a study of shared clonotypes between healthy human individuals. Sequencing was performed with immunoSEQ multiplex PCR; in TCRdb, only in-frame clones are kept and a portion is missing. The sample has over 2 million clones, approximately 95% seen once; the top ten hold 0.13%. Specimen: naive CD4+ T cells sorted from blood. The subset was: CD45RA+ positively selected. The receptors come from a man between 18 and 29 years old in good health.

This clone turned up a few times. The CDR3 region has the DNA TGCGCCAGCAGCTTAGGGGGACAGGGCCGAGAGACCCAGTACTTC. It encodes CASSLGGQGRETQYF. The chain employs TRBV5-1 and TRBJ2-5, with 9 bases aligning to TRBD1. J lost 4 bases, V lost 2 bases, and 6 bases had no gene match. The CDR3 consists of 15 residues. CDR1 SGHRS and CDR2 YFSETQ come from the germline V gene.

A single count supports this clone. The rearrangement links TRBV9 to TRBJ2-6, with 8 bases aligning to TRBD1. After removal of 3 bases from V and 4 bases from J, the junction contained 9 bases not matched to a gene. CDR1 is SGDLS, CDR2 YYNGEE, per germline. The length of the CDR3 is 17 residues. Here the CDR3 reads CASSETGDPAGANVLTF. CDR3 nucleotides: TGTGCCAGCAGCGAGACAGGGGACCCCGCCGGGGCCAACGTCCTGACTTTC.

Only one count was recorded for this clone. The chain carries TRBV5-1 and TRBJ2-3; D is ambiguous. Trimming took 4 bases from V and 0 from J, leaving 12 bases between them. CDR3 size: 15 residues. Germline V gene data show CDR1 as SGHRS and CDR2 as YFSETQ. The CDR3 DNA sequence: TGCGCCAGCAGCCACGGTTGGGGAAGCACAGATACGCAGTATTTT. It encodes CASSHGWGSTDTQYF.

The chain uses TRBV10-3 and TRBJ2-1; D could derive from TRBD1 or TRBD2 (5 bases each). The CDR3 covers 14 residues. In germline, CDR1 is ENHRY, CDR2 SYGVKD. V was cut by 8 bases and J by 6 bases, with 17 bases left in between. This CDR3 is CAIARDLGANEQFF. The CDR3 DNA reads as TGTGCCATCGCCCGGGACCTAGGGGCCAATGAGCAGTTCTTC.

The CDR3: CASIDRESYTEAFF. The CDR3 nucleotides read TGTGCCAGCATCGACAGGGAGAGTTATACTGAAGCTTTCTTT. The chain combines TRBV6-5 with TRBJ1-1; 7 nucleotides align to TRBD1. CDR1 MNHEY and CDR2 SVGAGI come from the germline V gene. The V segment lost 7 bases and the J segment 5 bases; nucleotides outside the gene matches: 10. The CDR3 loop spans 14 amino acids.

This chain joins TRBV29-1 and TRBJ1-5; D is perhaps TRBD1 (5 bases). Trimming shortened V by 7 bases and J by 0 bases, and 16 bases separated the two germline ends. This CDR3 has 15 residues. Per germline, CDR1 SQVTM and CDR2 ANQGSEA. In nucleotides, the CDR3 is TGCAGCGCCCGGGTGGCGGGGGGTAGCAATCAGCCCCAGCATTTT. This encodes CSARVAGGSNQPQHF.

This chain links TRBV28 with TRBJ1-5; 7 bases fit TRBD1. V shed 5 bases and J 5 bases; nucleotides not matched to a gene: 9. The germline V gene has CDR1 MDHEN and CDR2 SYDVKM. The CDR3 totals 15 residues. CDR3 nucleotide sequence: TGTGCCAGCAGTCAAAGACAGGGTGGTGATCAGCCCCAGCATTTT. This translates into CASSQRQGGDQPQHF.

The V call is TRBV7-8, the J call TRBJ2-7; tentatively, D is TRBD1 or TRBD2 (5 bases each). Germline V gives CDR1 SGHVS, CDR2 FQNEAQ. The CDR3 covers 14 residues. V lost 3 bases and J 2 bases, leaving 11 bases between the germline ends. The CDR3 loop reads CASSFEGHTYEQYF. The DNA of the CDR3 is TGTGCCAGCAGCTTTGAGGGGCACACCTACGAGCAGTACTTC.

The chain employs TRBV15 and TRBJ2-2, with D possibly matching TRBD1 (6 bases). Germline V gene data show CDR1 as LNHNV and CDR2 as YYDKDF (reference sequence). The CDR3 sequence is 15 residues long. The V gene lost 1 base and the J gene lost 2 bases, with 8 bases spanning the gap. The CDR3 reads CATSRGTVNTGELFF. CDR3 DNA: TGTGCCACCAGCAGAGGGACAGTAAACACCGGGGAGCTGTTTTTT.

The chain employs TRBV6-6 and TRBJ2-4; D is perhaps TRBD1 (5 bases). Per the germline V gene, CDR1 is MNHNY and CDR2 is SVGAGI (reference sequence). Trimming cost V 5 bases and J 0 bases, with 11 bases left between them. CDR3 length: 15 amino acids. CDR3 loop: CASSGAAVAKNIQYF. In nucleotides, the CDR3 is TGTGCCAGCAGTGGGGCCGCCGTAGCCAAAAACATTCAGTACTTC.

This chain uses TRBV7-9 with TRBJ2-5; D is possibly TRBD2 (5 bases). The CDR3 extends over 15 amino acids. Germline loops: CDR1 SEHNR, CDR2 FQNEAQ (reference sequence). V dropped 5 bases and J dropped 7 bases, with 20 bases sitting between them. Written as DNA, the CDR3 is TGTGCCAGCAGCCAGATCGGGTTGGGAGTCGGGACCCAGTACTTC. Encoded protein: CASSQIGLGVGTQYF.

A word on this clone: The same CDR3 can be traced to other DNA sequences in this sample. The V call is TRBV5-4, the J call TRBJ1-5; D is unclear. Germline V gene lookup returns CDR1 SGHNT and CDR2 YYREEE (reference sequence). The V end was cut by 0 bases, the J end by 3 bases, with 1 base between. The CDR3 spans 12 residues. The CDR3 spells CASSLDNQPQHF. The CDR3 DNA reads TGTGCCAGCAGCTTGGACAATCAGCCCCAGCATTTT.

The gene calls are TRBV28 and TRBJ1-1, with D unresolved. In germline, CDR1 is MDHEN, CDR2 SYDVKM. V lost 2 bases, J lost 4 bases, and 14 bases lay in between. CDR3 size: 15 residues. The CDR3 DNA reads as TGTGCCAGCAGTTTAGTGTCAGGCGAGGGCACTGAAGCTTTCTTT. Translating it yields CASSLVSGEGTEAFF.

CDR3 region: CASTMGQGKNQPQHF. CDR3 nucleotide sequence: TGTGCCAGCACCATGGGACAGGGGAAAAATCAGCCCCAGCATTTT. The chain couples TRBV28 to TRBJ1-5, with 10 bases fitting TRBD1. V was pared by 7 bases and J by 4 bases, with 7 bases of the junction left unmatched. Germline V lookup: CDR1 MDHEN, CDR2 SYDVKM. This CDR3 is 15 amino acids long.

This clone was counted a single time. This sequence joins TRBV7-2 and TRBJ2-7; 7 bases map to TRBD2. J lost 2 bases, V lost 5 bases, and 9 bases had no gene match. Germline CDR1 reads SGHTA; CDR2 reads FQGNSA. The CDR3 spans 15 residues. CDR3 bases: TGTGCCAGCAGCCCCGCGGGGGATACCGCCTACGAGCAGTACTTC. Encoded protein: CASSPAGDTAYEQYF.

CDR3 amino acids: CASSYGAVMNTEAFF. The CDR3 DNA reads TGTGCCAGCAGTTACGGGGCCGTTATGAACACTGAAGCTTTCTTT. The chain is built from TRBV6-5 and TRBJ1-1; TRBD1 might be the D (5 bases). Germline-derived CDR1 and CDR2 are MNHEY and SVGAGI. V lost 2 bases and J lost 0, with 10 bases in between. The CDR3 extends over 15 amino acids.

Remarks on this clone: The same CDR3 arises from other DNA sequences in this sample as well. This rearrangement joins TRBV18 to TRBJ2-1, with D unclear. Germline V CDR1 and CDR2: KGHSH, LQKENI. The CDR3 is 14 residues long. The V end was cut by 2 bases, the J end by 2 bases, with 7 bases between. CDR3 sequence (DNA): TGTGCCAGCTCACCAGGTTTCCCCTACAATGAGCAGTTCTTC. As protein: CASSPGFPYNEQFF.